These 14 T cell receptor beta chains were sequenced from one sample in a study of blood T cells in healthy people across ages. Then a second PCR, running roughly 6 to 12 cycles, was carried out with a sample-barcoded 5' primer and a J-beta primer mix. TCRdb re-called the 5' RACE reads with MiXCR, one entry per CDR3 protein. This sample has some 1.5 million distinct CDR3 sequences, with approximately 28% found just once. Specimen: blood. The receptors were sampled from a woman aged 25 to 39 in good health.

The chain employs TRBV9 and TRBJ2-1; TRBD2 matches 7 bases. V gave up 4 bases and J gave up 8 bases; unmatched junction bases: 18. From germline, CDR1 is SGDLS and CDR2 YYNGEE. The CDR3 is made up of 17 amino acids. The CDR3 DNA follows: TGTGCCAGCAGCCCCCGCGGGGTGGGGGAGGGCACCTATGAGCAGTTCTTC. Its translation: CASSPRGVGEGTYEQFF. Full variable domain (rest looked up from reference TRBV9 and TRBJ2-1): DSGVTQTPKHLITATGQRVTLRCSPRSGDLSVYWYQQSLDQGLQFLIQYYNGEERAKGNILERFSAQQFPDLHSELNLSSLELGDSALYFCASSPRGVGEGTYEQFFGPGTRLTVL.

This clonotype was observed a few times. This chain connects TRBV12-3 or TRBV12-4 to TRBJ2-1; no definite D call. V lost 7 bases and J 0 bases, leaving 19 bases between the germline ends. CDR3 length equals 17 residues. CDR3 sequence: CASIRRLRESSYNEQFF. The CDR3, as DNA: TGTGCCAGCATCCGAAGGTTGAGAGAAAGCTCCTACAATGAGCAGTTCTTC.

Comment on this clonotype: A clone one base away is much larger, so this may be a read error. The rearrangement joins TRBV20-1 to TRBJ2-1; the D gene is possibly TRBD1 (5 bases). Between the trimmed V and J ends, which lost 0 bases and 6 bases, there was a span of 15 bases. The CDR3 extends over 15 amino acids. Germline V gives CDR1 DFQATT, CDR2 SNEGSKA (reference sequence). CDR3 sequence reads: CSARDGRAISNEQFF. The CDR3 DNA sequence: TGCAGTGCTAGAGATGGCAGGGCAATCTCCAATGAGCAGTTCTTC.

In this sample, this clonotype turned up a few times. The gene calls are TRBV10-3 and TRBJ2-3; 13 bases fit TRBD2. Trimming cost V 1 base and J 1 base; bases outside gene matches: 2. Germline V gene lookup returns CDR1 ENHRY and CDR2 SYGVKD. CDR3 size: 17 residues. CDR3 amino acids: CAISEFGTSGGTDTQYF. CDR3 DNA: TGTGCCATCAGTGAGTTCGGGACTAGCGGGGGCACAGATACGCAGTATTTT.

The chain employs TRBV6-6 and TRBJ2-2; 7 bases are a match to TRBD1. The ends lost 6 bases at V and 0 bases at J; junction bases unmatched: 10. The CDR3 is 17 residues long. Looked up from germline, CDR1 is MNHNY and CDR2 is SVGAGI (reference sequence). CDR3: CASRVTTDRANTGELFF. As DNA, the CDR3 is TGTGCCAGCAGGGTTACAACCGACAGGGCGAACACCGGGGAGCTGTTTTTT.

This clonotype has ten or more counts. J is TRBJ2-7 and V is TRBV5-6; the D is unclear. V lost 6 bases and J lost 5, with 9 bases in between. The CDR3 loop spans 11 amino acids. Germline V CDR1 and CDR2: SGHDT, YYEEEE. Here the CDR3 reads CASNLGNEQYF. For the CDR3, the DNA is TGTGCCAGCAATTTGGGCAACGAGCAGTACTTC.

The gene calls are TRBV20-1 and TRBJ1-6; 9 bases map to TRBD1. Germline V gene data show CDR1 as DFQATT and CDR2 as SNEGSKA (reference sequence). There are 14 residues in the CDR3. Germline trimming cut 6 bases from V and 7 bases from J; bases unmatched to any gene: 7. The CDR3 nucleotides are TGCAGTGCCCCACTGGGGACAGGGAATTCACCCCTCCACTTT. Translated, it gives CSAPLGTGNSPLHF.

This clonotype showed up many times. The chain carries TRBV4-2 and TRBJ2-1; the D is unclear. The length of the CDR3 is 13 residues. Germline lookup yields CDR1 LGHNA and CDR2 YNFKEQ. The V and J ends lost 0 bases and 9 bases respectively, with 9 bases between them. CDR3 coding DNA: TGTGCCAGCAGCCAAGATCGGCTAGGTGAGCAGTTCTTC. Translation gives CASSQDRLGEQFF.

This clonotype was counted only a few times. The chain links TRBV9 to TRBJ2-1, with 8 bases that match TRBD2. With 3 bases clipped from V and 8 bases from J, the junction kept 10 bases outside the gene matches. Germline V gives CDR1 SGDLS, CDR2 YYNGEE. The CDR3 is 15 amino acids. The CDR3 nucleotides are TGTGCCAGCAGCGCGGGGGGGCCAGCTCGTGATGAGCAGTTCTTC. It specifies CASSAGGPARDEQFF.

This clonotype was detected many times. The chain employs TRBV5-1 and TRBJ2-7; 7 bases are shared with TRBD2. The V gene's germline CDR1 is SGHRS and CDR2 YFSETQ. V lost 4 bases, J lost 0 bases, and 4 bases stayed unmatched. The CDR3 covers 14 residues. This chain's CDR3 is CASSGGGSSYEQYF. The CDR3 nucleotides are TGCGCCAGCAGCGGCGGGGGTTCCTCCTACGAGCAGTACTTC.

The chain couples TRBV12-3 or TRBV12-4 to TRBJ2-1; 11 nucleotides match TRBD2. The CDR3 extends over 15 amino acids. V lost 5 bases to trimming and J lost 7 bases; unmatched junction nucleotides: 7. CDR3 coding DNA: TGTGCCAGCAGTGGTAGCGGGAGGGTGTGGAATGAGCAGTTCTTC. Residues: CASSGSGRVWNEQFF.

The sample holds a few counts of this clonotype. The chain joins TRBV21-1 to TRBJ2-3; the D call TRBD1 from the table was never checked on the DNA. TRBV21-1 is listed as a pseudogene. The CDR3 has 17 amino acids. CDR3 residues: CASSDPGHLILTDTQYF. The CDR3 DNA reads TGTGCCAGCAGCGACCCGGGACACCTTATCCTCACAGATACGCAGTATTTT.

The sample holds a few counts of this clonotype. This chain connects TRBV5-1 to TRBJ2-1, with TRBD2 matching 11 bases. Losses at the gene ends were 5 bases for V and 4 bases for J; bases not matched to a gene: 8. Germline CDR1 and CDR2: SGHRS and YFSETQ. The CDR3 has 16 amino acids. In DNA, the CDR3 is TGCGCCAGCAGTTTCACTAGCGGGGGACATTACAATGAGCAGTTCTTC. Translation gives CASSFTSGGHYNEQFF.

The sample holds one count of this clonotype. The V and J genes are TRBV5-1 and TRBJ2-4; 7 bases are shared with TRBD1. The assigned J gene may be wrong: the sequence end matches TRBJ2-7 better. The germline gives CDR1 SGHRS, CDR2 YFSETQ. This CDR3 region has 15 residues. CDR3 sequence: CASSPGTASQYEQYF. The CDR3 nucleotides are TGCGCCAGCAGCCCCGGGACAGCCTCGCAATACGAGCAGTACTTC.